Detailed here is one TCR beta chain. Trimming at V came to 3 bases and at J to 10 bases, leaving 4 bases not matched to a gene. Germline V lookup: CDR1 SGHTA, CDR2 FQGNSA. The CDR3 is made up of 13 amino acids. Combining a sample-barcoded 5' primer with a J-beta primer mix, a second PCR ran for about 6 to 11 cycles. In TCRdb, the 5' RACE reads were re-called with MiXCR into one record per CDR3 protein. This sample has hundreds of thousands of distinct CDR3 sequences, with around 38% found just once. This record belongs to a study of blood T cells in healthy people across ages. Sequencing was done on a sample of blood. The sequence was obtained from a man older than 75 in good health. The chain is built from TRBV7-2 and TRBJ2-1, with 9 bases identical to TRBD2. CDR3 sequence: CASSFLLAGEQFF. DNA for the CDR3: TGTGCCAGCAGCTTTCTACTAGCGGGCGAGCAGTTCTTC.